The next 2 T cell receptor beta chains were all read from a single sample in a study of shared T cell receptors in the human thymus. Only in-frame clones appear in the TCRdb table, and some are missing; sequencing was by immunoSEQ multiplex PCR. The sample records hundreds of thousands of clones, around 87% being singletons. Another study also made use of these data, one on human thymus T cells.

Material for sequencing was thymocytes. All receptors derive from a boy in the first two years of life with a congenital heart defect.

The chain employs TRBV7-2 and TRBJ2-7; maybe TRBD2 (6 bases). Trimming stripped 3 bases from V and 7 bases from J, with 13 bases between. This CDR3 region has 13 residues. CDR1 and CDR2 (germline): SGHTA, FQGNSA. The CDR3: CASSFGSGWEQYF. Written as DNA, the CDR3 is TGTGCCAGCAGCTTTGGTAGCGGTTGGGAGCAGTACTTC.

V gene TRBV20-1 combines with J gene TRBJ2-7; weak D call: TRBD1 (6 bases). V lost 5 bases, J lost 6 bases, and 11 bases lay in between. The V gene's germline CDR1 is DFQATT and CDR2 SNEGSKA (reference sequence). The CDR3 runs to 11 residues. The CDR3 here is CSAGRGSEQYF. DNA of the CDR3: TGCAGTGCTGGTAGGGGGAGCGAGCAGTACTTC.